This T cell receptor (beta chain) was identified in a study of T cell changes during pregnancy in multiple sclerosis (dated by TCRdb to the late 2010s). Background on the whole study: In women with multiple sclerosis, the researchers looked at how the T cell repertoire shifted as pregnancy progressed.

Preparation of the library involved the immunoSEQ multiplex PCR assay. Sourced from immuneACCESS, this table was stored by TCRdb with only in-frame sequences that have V and J called. A share of the clones is absent; for the studies checked, an unresolved V gene accounts for under half, and the remainder has no known explanation. This sample has about 55,000 clones in its table, and about nine tenths of those were observed once. Just under 0.6% of the sample belongs to the ten largest clones. A word on this clone: Its antigen is currently not known. Nothing much larger sits one base from this clone, and base qualities are not available.

Counted from cysteine to phenylalanine, this CDR3 has 15 amino acids. CDR3 DNA is the only sequence kept; it has 45 bases, read in frame from the first base. V loses 3 bases of germline sequence and J loses 6 bases, and the interval between the two ends is 18 bases. CDR1 and CDR2 are drawn from the germline V gene: LGHNA, YSLEER. The receptor was derived from a female donor with multiple sclerosis, enrolled in a pregnancy study. The source was CD4+ T cells from peripheral blood mononuclear cells, collected in the first trimester of pregnancy. The chain is encoded by TRBV4-3 joined to TRBJ2-7; the D region possibly corresponds to TRBD1 (5 bases align). Here is the DNA: TGCGCCAGCAGCCAGGCGCGGACACAGGCTGGCGAGCAGTACTTC. It codes for CASSQARTQAGEQYF.